This T cell receptor beta chain was documented in a study of CD8+ T cells in alopecia areata (dated by TCRdb to the late 2010s). Study-wide context: Treated patients were enrolled in an open-label pilot trial of oral tofacitinib at 5 to 10 mg twice daily for moderate-to-severe alopecia areata. Tofacitinib was administered for 6 to 18 months, and 6 months of follow-up off drug were then conducted to assess delayed response and recurrence. TCRbeta CDR3 regions were amplified by immunoSEQ multiplex PCR using 35 Vbeta forward and 13 Jbeta reverse primers. For the treated patients, the SALT score, which quantifies what percentage of scalp surface area is affected, served as the measure of disease severity. In both human patients and the C3H/HeJ mouse model, the study applied high-throughput TCRbeta sequencing to look at T cell clonal expansion in alopecia areata. Biopsies were taken from tofacitinib-treated patients at baseline and at 4 and 24 weeks of treatment, and a later scalp biopsy was taken in several of the tofacitinib-treated patients. In humans, TCRbeta sequencing was performed on scalp tissue and on sorted CD4+ and CD8+ peripheral blood T cells from healthy controls and from patients with patchy or totalis/universalis alopecia areata. RNA was extracted with the PAXgene miRNA kit for fixed scalp, the miRNeasy kit for PBMCs, and the RNeasy kit for mouse skin. Scalp clonality was compared across normal scalp (n=4), patchy alopecia areata scalp (n=8), and alopecia totalis/universalis scalp (n=8). Here is what the overall study found, with its caveats: The treated cohort was small, with a single nonresponder, so links between baseline CD8+ expansion and response need larger studies. Scalp clonality and the number of expanded CD8+ clones among the top 100 scalp clones were significantly decreased by tofacitinib. Higher clonality and more expanded CD8+ clones were observed in lesional scalp than in normal scalp, particularly in alopecia totalis/universalis, a finding suggestive of antigenic drive. TCR sequences shared between patients were less clear than in mice, possibly partly because of HLA diversity in the patient population. Unlike mouse skin, which is dominated by gammadelta T cells, normal human skin has resident alphabeta T cells that are also sequenced, and this complicates analysis of the scalp TCR repertoire. Many expanded lesional clones persisted in scalp and blood during tofacitinib treatment, which may partly explain relapse after stopping treatment.

Regarding this clone: Its antigen has not been determined. Base qualities are missing; no much larger clone stands one base away.

Per the publication, the treatment or condition label means: oral pan-JAK inhibitor, 5-10 mg twice daily. Peripheral blood and lesional scalp punch biopsies were obtained from patients with alopecia areata. PBMCs were separated by density centrifugation and stained for CD3, CD4 and CD8, after which CD4+ and CD8+ T cells were sorted on a FACSAria. Libraries were constructed by the immunoSEQ multiplex PCR assay. To provide template for TCR sequencing, every sample had RNA extracted and reverse transcribed into cDNA. SuperScript III was used to make first-strand cDNA, primed with a 2:1 mix of oligo-dT and random hexamers. A synthetic immune receptor repertoire was used to gauge amplification bias, and whatever bias remained was removed computationally. In the source study's methods: After raw reads were preprocessed to remove errors, the CDR3 was defined following IMGT conventions as running from the conserved cysteine to phenylalanine. Clonality was calculated as 1 minus Shannon entropy normalized by log2 of the number of productive unique TCRs. CD4 or CD8 identity of scalp clones was inferred by cross-referencing scalp TCRbeta sequences with sorted blood CD4 and CD8 repertoires. In TCRdb, the immuneACCESS table is reduced to in-frame sequences with V and J assigned. These tables do not hold every clone; where another copy was compared, an unresolved V gene accounts for under half, and the others remain unexplained. V, J and clone size derive from that table, while D and trimming were established from the DNA sequence. This sample is represented by about 270,000 clones; 60% of them were singletons. Roughly 0.93% of the sample comes from the top ten.

Including the terminal cysteine and phenylalanine, the CDR3 comprises 16 residues. CDR3 DNA only is kept here, 48 bases in frame from base 1. Trimming takes 5 bases off V and 2 bases off J; junction bases not matched to a gene: 10. The germline V gene sets CDR1 to SQVTM and CDR2 to ANQGSEA. This receptor was obtained from a human donor with alopecia areata. This chain is built from TRBV29-1 and TRBJ2-1; 9 bases in the junction line up with TRBD1. The source material was CD4+ T cells sorted from blood, sampled around week 54, from a patient treated with tofacitinib. The nucleotide sequence is given as TGCAGCGTTATACAAACGGGACAGGGTGCCTACAATGAGCAGTTCTTC. This codes for CSVIQTGQGAYNEQFF.